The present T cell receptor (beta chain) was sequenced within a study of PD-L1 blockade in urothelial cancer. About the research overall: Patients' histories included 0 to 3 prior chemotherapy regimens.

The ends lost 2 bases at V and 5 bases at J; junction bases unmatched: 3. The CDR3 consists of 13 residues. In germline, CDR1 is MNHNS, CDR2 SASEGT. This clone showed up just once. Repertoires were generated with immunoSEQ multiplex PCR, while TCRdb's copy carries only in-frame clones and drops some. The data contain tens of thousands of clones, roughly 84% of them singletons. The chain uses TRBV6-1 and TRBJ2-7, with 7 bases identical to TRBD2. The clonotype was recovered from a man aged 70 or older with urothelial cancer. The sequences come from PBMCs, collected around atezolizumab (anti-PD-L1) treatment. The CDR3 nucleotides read TGTGCCAGCAGTGAAAGGCGGGAGCACGAGCAGTACTTC. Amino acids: CASSERREHEQYF.